What follows are 21 T cell receptor beta chains derived from one specimen sequenced in a study of OX40 agonist ivuxolimab in advanced cancers. Clones were sequenced by immunoSEQ multiplex PCR, and TCRdb holds only the in-frame ones, with some missing. The sample consists of roughly 26,000 clones, 88% of them appearing once. Material: CD4+ or CD8+ T cells sorted from blood, obtained in a trial of the OX40 agonist ivuxolimab. These receptors all stem from an adult with an advanced solid tumor such as melanoma, head and neck, liver or kidney cancer.

This chain joins TRBV27 and TRBJ1-5; D perhaps matches TRBD1 (6 bases). CDR3 size: 17 residues. Germline CDR1 MNHEY, CDR2 SMNVEV (reference sequence). V was shortened by 2 bases and J by 0 bases, with 14 bases between the two germline ends. In DNA, the CDR3 is TGTGCCAGCAGTTTAGGTACAGGGCCCCATAGCAATCAGCCCCAGCATTTT. It translates to CASSLGTGPHSNQPQHF.

This clone has just a few counts. This chain joins TRBV15 and TRBJ2-7; 7 nucleotides align to TRBD2. CDR3 length: 15 amino acids. V dropped 1 base and J dropped 2; count of bases not matched to a gene: 5. Germline CDR1 is LNHNV and CDR2 is YYDKDF (reference sequence). The chain's CDR3 is CATSRVGGSAYEQYF. The CDR3 DNA is TGTGCCACCAGCAGAGTGGGGGGGTCCGCCTACGAGCAGTACTTC. Full variable domain (outside the CDR3, taken from reference TRBV15 and TRBJ2-7): DAMVIQNPRYQVTQFGKPVTLSCSQTLNHNVMYWYQQKSSQAPKLLFHYYDKDFNNEADTPDNFQSRRPNTSFCFLDIRSPGLGDTAMYLCATSRVGGSAYEQYFGPGTRLTVT.

This chain links TRBV7-6 with TRBJ2-7; D is perhaps TRBD1 (6 bases). Germline loops: CDR1 SGHVS, CDR2 FNYEAQ. The CDR3 runs 16 residues. V was pared by 7 bases and J by 3 bases, with 22 bases between. The CDR3 DNA follows: TGTGCCAGCACCCCTTTTGACCCGACAGGTTACTACGAGCAGTACTTC. Protein: CASTPFDPTGYYEQYF.

The V gene is TRBV5-5, the J gene TRBJ1-5; D uncertain. This CDR3 contains 14 residues. V was cut by 1 base and J by 4 bases, with 9 bases left in between. From germline, CDR1 is SGHKS and CDR2 YYEKEE (reference sequence). In DNA, the CDR3 is TGTGCCAGCAGCTTGTGGCAAGGTAATCAGCCCCAGCATTTT. Translation gives CASSLWQGNQPQHF.

The chain has TRBV2 and TRBJ2-5, with 11 bases identical to TRBD2. The junction had 8 bases not matched to a gene; V was cut back by 6 bases and J by 2 bases. Germline-derived CDR1 and CDR2 are SNHLY and FYNNEI. This CDR3 region has 16 residues. In DNA, the CDR3 is TGTGCCAGCAGCCACGTCGGGACTAGCGGTCAAGAGACCCAGTACTTC. Translated, it gives CASSHVGTSGQETQYF.

The chain recombines TRBV14 with TRBJ2-2; 9 bases map to TRBD1. The V and J ends lost 1 base and 6 bases, in that order; junction bases with no gene match: 6. Germline CDR1 is SGHDN and CDR2 is FVKESK. This CDR3 is 16 amino acids long. CDR3 protein: CASSQGWDRAPGELFF. DNA for the CDR3: TGTGCCAGCAGCCAAGGATGGGACAGGGCGCCCGGGGAGCTGTTTTTT.

As regards this clone: Compared with germline, one end of the junction differs, possibly owing to a read error. This specimen includes other DNA sequences encoding the same CDR3. The chain is built from TRBV25-1 and TRBJ2-7, with D hard to call. The germline CDR1 and CDR2 sequences are MGHDK and SYGVNS. The CDR3 spans 12 residues. In DNA, the CDR3 is TGTGCCAGCAGTGACGGTTGGTACGAGCAGTACTTT. This sequence encodes CASSDGWYEQYF.

J is TRBJ1-1 and V is TRBV7-2, with 10 bases identical to TRBD1. CDR1 is SGHTA and CDR2 is FQGNSA in the germline V gene. The CDR3 has 15 residues. V trimming: 7 bases; J trimming: 5 bases; junction bases outside the gene matches: 10. The chain's CDR3 is CASTLRTGGLTEAFF. The CDR3 region has the DNA TGTGCCAGCACCCTACGGACAGGGGGATTAACTGAAGCTTTCTTT.

The count of this clone is one. This sequence joins TRBV5-1 and TRBJ2-7, with D perhaps TRBD1 or TRBD2 (5 bases each). Trimming removed 1 base at V and 5 bases at J, with 10 bases between. The CDR3 has 13 residues. Germline loops: CDR1 SGHRS, CDR2 YFSETQ. CDR3 sequence reads: CASSLFEGNEQYF. In nucleotides, the CDR3 is TGCGCCAGCAGCTTGTTTGAGGGGAACGAGCAGTACTTC.

This chain links TRBV4-3 with TRBJ1-1; D is undetermined. The CDR3 loop spans 16 amino acids. CDR1 LGHNA and CDR2 YSLEER come from the germline V gene. Trimming cost V 0 bases and J 3 bases, with 14 bases left between them. The DNA of the CDR3 is TGCGCCAGCAGCCAAGATGGGTTGGGCGGAGACACTGAAGCTTTCTTT. Translating it yields CASSQDGLGGDTEAFF.

The genes are TRBV7-9 and TRBJ1-2, with 8 bases aligning to TRBD1. V lost 4 bases, J lost 8 bases, and 3 bases stayed unmatched. CDR1 SEHNR and CDR2 FQNEAQ come from the germline V gene (reference sequence). This CDR3 contains 12 residues. The CDR3 coding sequence is TGTGCCAGCAGCTCGGGACAGGCCGGCTACACCTTC. As protein: CASSSGQAGYTF. The variable domain in full, with the rest retrieved from reference TRBV7-9 and TRBJ1-2, is DTGVSQNPRHKITKRGQNVTFRCDPISEHNRLYWYRQTLGQGPEFLTYFQNEAQLEKSRLLSDRFSAERPKGSFSTLEIQRTEQGDSAMYLCASSSGQAGYTFGSGTRLTVV.

V and J are TRBV11-1 and TRBJ2-7, with D perhaps matching TRBD2 (5 bases). The V and J ends lost 3 bases and 3 bases respectively, with 9 bases between them. CDR3 length: 13 amino acids. Germline V gene lookup returns CDR1 SGHAT and CDR2 FQDESV (reference sequence). CDR3 region: CASSFRGNYEQYF. Here the CDR3 DNA reads TGTGCCAGCAGCTTTAGAGGGAACTACGAGCAGTACTTC.

The chain couples TRBV4-1 to TRBJ1-6, with 8 bases aligning to TRBD1. With 4 bases clipped from V and 9 bases from J, the junction kept 5 bases outside the gene matches. Looked up from germline, CDR1 is MGHRA and CDR2 is YSYEKL. The CDR3 is 14 amino acids. CDR3 nucleotides: TGCGCCAGCAGCCTCGACAGGGGAACTTCACCCCTCCACTTT. This gives the protein CASSLDRGTSPLHF.

Here the CDR3 DNA reads TGTGCCAGTAGTCTCCGGTCCCCTCGTTGGGACACTGAAGCTTTCTTT. It is translated as CASSLRSPRWDTEAFF. V and J are TRBV19 and TRBJ1-1; no clear D gene. The length of the CDR3 is 16 residues. Germline V gives CDR1 LNHDA, CDR2 SQIVND (reference sequence). V lost 5 bases, J lost 3 bases, and 19 bases lay in between. Combining the CDR3 with reference TRBV19 and TRBJ1-1 gives the whole variable domain DGGITQSPKYLFRKEGQNVTLSCEQNLNHDAMYWYRQDPGQGLRLIYYSQIVNDFQKGDIAEGYSVSREKKESFPLTVTSAQKNPTAFYLCASSLRSPRWDTEAFFGQGTRLTVV.

The rearrangement joins TRBV5-1 to TRBJ1-1; D perhaps matches TRBD1 (6 bases). The length of the CDR3 is 13 residues. Germline V gene sequence: CDR1 SGHRS, CDR2 YFSETQ. Trimming shortened V by 0 bases and J by 6 bases, and 9 bases separated the two germline ends. The DNA for the CDR3 is TGCGCCAGCAGCTTGGAGACAGGTCCTGAAGCTTTCTTT. Translated: CASSLETGPEAFF.

The V gene is TRBV6-5, the J gene TRBJ2-1, with D possibly being TRBD1 or TRBD2 (6 bases each). CDR1 and CDR2 (germline): MNHEY, SVGAGI. CDR3 length equals 14 residues. V was cut by 6 bases and J by 8 bases, with 17 bases left in between. The CDR3 DNA reads as TGTGCCAGCAGAGACCCCGGGGGCTTCGATGAGCAGTTCTTC. Amino acid sequence: CASRDPGGFDEQFF.

The V call is TRBV21-1, the J call TRBJ2-2; the table names TRBD1, a call not compared with the DNA. TRBV21-1 is reported as a pseudogene. The CDR3 length is 16 residues. The CDR3 here is CASSNGKGQNTGELFF. In DNA, the CDR3 is TGTGCCAGCAGCAATGGGAAGGGACAGAACACCGGGGAGCTGTTTTTT.

V usage is TRBV28 and J usage is TRBJ2-7; 8 bases are shared with TRBD2. V shed 6 bases and J 3 bases; nucleotides not matched to a gene: 4. In germline, CDR1 is MDHEN, CDR2 SYDVKM. The CDR3 contains 13 residues. The CDR3 region has the DNA TGTGCCAGCAGCGGGAGGGCCGTCTACGAGCAGTACTTC. The encoded protein is CASSGRAVYEQYF.

The chain couples TRBV11-3 to TRBJ2-3; D may be TRBD1 (6 bases). The V gene lost 4 bases and the J gene lost 6 bases, with 14 bases spanning the gap. The CDR3 spans 14 residues. Germline assignment: CDR1 SGHNT and CDR2 YENEEA. The CDR3 loop reads CASSSRGGVDTQYF. The CDR3 DNA reads TGTGCCAGCAGCTCCCGAGGGGGAGTCGATACGCAGTATTTT.

The chain couples TRBV9 to TRBJ2-1, with a possible D match to TRBD1 (6 bases). Trimming left V 3 bases short and J 0 bases short, with 16 bases between. Germline loops: CDR1 SGDLS, CDR2 YYNGEE. The CDR3 extends over 17 amino acids. CDR3 sequence reads: CASSAQTGLGSYNEQFF. The CDR3 DNA reads TGTGCCAGCAGCGCCCAGACAGGATTGGGCTCCTACAATGAGCAGTTCTTC.

This sequence joins TRBV7-9 and TRBJ2-5; the D gene could be TRBD1 or TRBD2 (5 bases each). V was pared by 5 bases and J by 0 bases, with 16 bases between. Germline assignment: CDR1 SEHNR and CDR2 FQNEAQ (reference sequence). This CDR3 is built from 16 residues. CDR3 sequence: CASSPVEDTYQETQYF. The DNA for the CDR3 is TGTGCCAGCAGCCCTGTGGAGGACACGTACCAAGAGACCCAGTACTTC.